These 16 T cell receptor beta chains were all obtained from the same sample, sequenced in a study of cytotoxic CD8 clonotypes in ibrutinib-treated CLL. Using immunoSEQ multiplex PCR, the repertoire was profiled, and TCRdb retains in-frame clones only, with some absent. Counted here are 120,000 to 150,000 clones, 60% to 80% occurring once; the ten biggest clones make up about 29%. Material: PBMCs, obtained after 12 months of ibrutinib treatment. These receptors came from a human donor with chronic lymphocytic leukemia.

V and J are TRBV9 and TRBJ2-7, with D perhaps being TRBD1 or TRBD2 (5 bases each). Trimming pared 0 bases from V and 1 base from J, leaving 11 bases between. From germline, CDR1 is SGDLS and CDR2 YYNGEE. CDR3 length: 15 residues. The CDR3 here is CASSVEGTTSYEQYF. The CDR3 DNA follows: TGTGCCAGCAGCGTAGAGGGGACCACGTCCTACGAGCAGTACTTC.

This clone was counted a single time. The chain uses TRBV5-1 and TRBJ1-2, with D perhaps matching TRBD1 (6 bases). Germline CDR1 SGHRS, CDR2 YFSETQ. The CDR3 extends over 14 amino acids. Trimming stripped 1 base from V and 4 bases from J, with 11 bases between. CDR3 in DNA: TGCGCCAGCAGCTTGACTCAGGACAGCTATGGCTACACCTTC. This gives the protein CASSLTQDSYGYTF. Looking up the rest from reference TRBV5-1 and TRBJ1-2 gives the full variable domain: KAGVTQTPRYLIKTRGQQVTLSCSPISGHRSVSWYQQTPGQGLQFLFEYFSETQRNKGNFPGRFSGRQFSNSRSEMNVSTLELGDSALYLCASSLTQDSYGYTFGSGTRLTVV.

The chain links TRBV27 to TRBJ2-2; tentatively, D is TRBD2 (5 bases). V was clipped by 3 bases and J by 2 bases, with 13 bases between them. This CDR3 has 16 residues. Looked up from germline, CDR1 is MNHEY and CDR2 is SMNVEV (reference sequence). CDR3 sequence: CASSFTGSGNTGELFF. Here the CDR3 DNA reads TGTGCCAGCAGTTTTACGGGGTCTGGAAACACCGGGGAGCTGTTTTTT.

The chain links TRBV15 to TRBJ1-1; no clear D gene. This CDR3 contains 13 residues. Germline values: CDR1 LNHNV, CDR2 YYDKDF (reference sequence). V shed 5 bases and J shed 0 bases, with 7 bases lying between them. DNA of the CDR3: TGTGCCACCAGCGCTTGGATGAACACTGAAGCTTTCTTT. Protein sequence: CATSAWMNTEAFF.

The genes are TRBV7-8 and TRBJ1-3; D gene unclear. Trimming left V 1 base short and J 4 bases short, with 8 bases between. From germline, CDR1 is SGHVS and CDR2 FQNEAQ. The CDR3 sequence is 14 residues long. CDR3 sequence: CASSLDSVGNTIYF. CDR3 bases: TGTGCCAGCAGCTTAGATAGCGTCGGAAACACCATATATTTT.

The rearrangement uses TRBV6-1 and TRBJ2-3, with TRBD2 identical over 11 bases. The germline V gene encodes CDR1 MNHNS and CDR2 SASEGT. V lost 7 bases, J lost 6 bases, and 6 bases stayed unmatched. This CDR3 region has 14 residues. CDR3: CASTVAGGLDTQYF. The CDR3 DNA follows: TGTGCCAGCACTGTAGCGGGGGGGCTGGATACGCAGTATTTT.

The chain uses TRBV18 and TRBJ1-5, with D tentatively TRBD1 (5 bases). V was trimmed by 6 bases and J by 0 bases, leaving 12 bases between them. The germline CDR1 and CDR2 sequences are KGHSH and LQKENI. The CDR3 runs to 15 residues. The CDR3 bases are TGTGCCAGCTCCCAGGGTGGGGCTAGCAATCAGCCCCAGCATTTT. Translated: CASSQGGASNQPQHF.

V usage is TRBV4-1 and J usage is TRBJ2-3; 7 bases map to TRBD2. The CDR3 is 16 amino acids. Germline trimming cut 0 bases from V and 4 bases from J; bases unmatched to any gene: 7. Germline CDR1 reads MGHRA; CDR2 reads YSYEKL. DNA of the CDR3: TGCGCCAGCAGCCAAGATGGAACTAGCGACTCAGATACGCAGTATTTT. This encodes CASSQDGTSDSDTQYF.

This clone has at least ten counts. V and J are TRBV12-5 and TRBJ2-2; TRBD2 might be the D (5 bases). Trimming cost V 7 bases and J 4 bases, with 10 bases left between them. Germline V gives CDR1 LGHNT, CDR2 FRNRAP. There are 13 residues in the CDR3. Here the CDR3 reads CASAPEGTGELFF. CDR3 in DNA: TGTGCTAGTGCCCCAGAGGGCACCGGGGAGCTGTTTTTT.

The rearrangement uses TRBV28 and TRBJ2-1; possible D gene TRBD1, 5 bases. Germline lookup yields CDR1 MDHEN and CDR2 SYDVKM. The V end lost 7 bases, the J end lost 0 bases, and 13 bases lay between the germline ends. The CDR3 spans 15 residues. CDR3 sequence (DNA): TGTGCCAGCACTCACAGGCAGACCTCCTACAATGAGCAGTTCTTC. Its protein is CASTHRQTSYNEQFF.

The chain employs TRBV7-9 and TRBJ2-3; possible D gene TRBD2, 6 bases. The CDR3 length is 11 residues. V was pared by 6 bases and J by 5 bases, with 6 bases between. Germline CDR1 SEHNR, CDR2 FQNEAQ (reference sequence). The CDR3 DNA reads TGTGCCAGCAGGCGGGGAGATACGCAGTATTTT. Its protein product is CASRRGDTQYF.

The chain uses TRBV4-1 and TRBJ2-2; no definite D call. The V end lost 4 bases, the J end lost 7 bases, and 7 bases lay between the germline ends. The CDR3 sequence is 12 residues long. CDR1 and CDR2 from the germline V gene are MGHRA and YSYEKL. For the CDR3, the DNA is TGCGCCAGCAGCCCCCAGCGCGGGGAGCTGTTTTTT. This gives the protein CASSPQRGELFF.

This clone is a singleton in its sample. V is TRBV27 and J is TRBJ2-5, with TRBD2 matching 9 bases. The germline gives CDR1 MNHEY, CDR2 SMNVEV (reference sequence). The J segment lost 2 bases and the V segment lost 6 bases, leaving 7 bases of the junction unmatched. The CDR3 loop spans 15 amino acids. In DNA form, the CDR3 reads TGTGCCAGCAGGGGGGTAGCGGGGGTTCAAGAGACCCAGTACTTC. Encoded protein: CASRGVAGVQETQYF.

The chain uses TRBV7-2 and TRBJ1-4; unclear D gene. Trimming shortened V by 5 bases and J by 4 bases, and 17 bases separated the two germline ends. The V gene's germline CDR1 is SGHTA and CDR2 FQGNSA. The CDR3 loop spans 16 amino acids. This CDR3 reads CASSQVSGSNNEKLFF. The CDR3 bases are TGTGCCAGCAGCCAAGTGTCCGGCAGTAATAATGAAAAACTGTTTTTT.

In its sample, this clone was seen many times. The chain links TRBV9 to TRBJ2-2; perhaps TRBD2 as D (6 bases). V was shortened by 4 bases and J by 8 bases, with 18 bases between the two germline ends. CDR3 length equals 15 residues. The germline CDR1 and CDR2 sequences are SGDLS and YYNGEE. CDR3 residues: CASSPSTSPRGELFF. In DNA, the CDR3 is TGTGCCAGCAGCCCAAGCACTAGCCCGAGGGGGGAGCTGTTTTTT.

CDR3: CASSLGNRGDLSEKLFF. CDR3 sequence (DNA): TGTGCCAGCAGCTTAGGCAATAGAGGTGATCTAAGTGAAAAACTGTTTTTT. V usage is TRBV7-9 and J usage is TRBJ1-4; D remains unclear. V shed 1 base and J shed 7 bases, with 19 bases lying between them. The CDR3 runs to 17 residues. From germline, CDR1 is SEHNR and CDR2 FQNEAQ (reference sequence).